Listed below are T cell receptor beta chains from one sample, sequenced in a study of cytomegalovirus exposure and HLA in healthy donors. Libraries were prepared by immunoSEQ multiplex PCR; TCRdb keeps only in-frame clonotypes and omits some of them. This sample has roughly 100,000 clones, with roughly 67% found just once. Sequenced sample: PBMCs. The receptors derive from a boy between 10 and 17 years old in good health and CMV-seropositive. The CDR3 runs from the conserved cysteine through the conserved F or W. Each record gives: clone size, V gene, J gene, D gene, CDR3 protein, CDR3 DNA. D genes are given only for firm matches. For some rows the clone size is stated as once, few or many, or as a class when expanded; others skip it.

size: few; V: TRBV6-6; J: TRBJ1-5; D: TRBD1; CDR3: CASSPTGGAYQPQHF; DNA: TGTGCCAGCAGCCCCACAGGGGGCGCTTATCAGCCCCAGCATTTT
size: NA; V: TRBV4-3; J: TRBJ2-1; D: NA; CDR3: CASSQDGGFEQFF; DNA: TGCGCCAGCAGCCAAGATGGCGGGTTTGAGCAGTTCTTC
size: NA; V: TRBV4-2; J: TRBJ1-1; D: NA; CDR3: CASSQDPRNTEAFF; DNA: TGTGCCAGCAGCCAAGATCCGCGGAACACTGAAGCTTTCTTT
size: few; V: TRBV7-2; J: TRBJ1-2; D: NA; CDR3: CASSLGRQGNYGYTF; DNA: TGTGCCAGCAGCTTAGGCCGGCAGGGTAACTATGGCTACACCTTC
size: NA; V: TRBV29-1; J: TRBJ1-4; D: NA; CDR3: CSVADPPGVREKLFF; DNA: TGCAGCGTAGCCGACCCCCCGGGGGTTCGGGAAAAACTGTTTTTT
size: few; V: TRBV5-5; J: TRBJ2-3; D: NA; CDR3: CASSLRGASSGASTDTQYF; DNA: TGTGCCAGCAGCTTGCGGGGGGCAAGCAGCGGGGCCTCGACAGATACGCAGTATTTT
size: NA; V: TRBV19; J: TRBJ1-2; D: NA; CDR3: CASTPEGRRAYGYTF; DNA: TGTGCCAGTACCCCAGAGGGTAGGAGGGCATATGGCTACACCTTC
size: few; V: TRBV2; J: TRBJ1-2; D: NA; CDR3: CASTNPGGYTF; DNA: TGTGCCAGCACCAATCCGGGGGGCTACACCTTC
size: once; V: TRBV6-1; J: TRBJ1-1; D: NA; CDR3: CASSGGLRMNPEAFF; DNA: TGTGCCAGCAGTGGCGGACTGCGAATGAACCCTGAAGCTTTCTTT
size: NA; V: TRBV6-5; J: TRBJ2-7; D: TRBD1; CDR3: CASRPGTGSYEQYF; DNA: TGTGCCAGCAGACCCGGGACAGGTTCCTACGAGCAGTACTTC
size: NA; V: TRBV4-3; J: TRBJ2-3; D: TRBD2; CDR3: CASSQDTLLAGERDTQYF; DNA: TGCGCCAGCAGCCAAGATACGCTTCTAGCGGGAGAAAGAGATACGCAGTATTTT
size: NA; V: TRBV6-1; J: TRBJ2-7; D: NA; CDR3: CASREARGYSYEQYF; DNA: TGTGCCAGCAGAGAAGCACGGGGTTACTCCTACGAGCAGTACTTC
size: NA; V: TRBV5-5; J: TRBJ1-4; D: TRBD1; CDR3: CASSVPGQGREKLFF; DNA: TGTGCCAGCAGCGTCCCGGGACAGGGAAGAGAAAAACTGTTTTTT
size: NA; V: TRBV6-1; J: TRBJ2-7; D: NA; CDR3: CASSEAERQGLHEQYF; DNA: TGTGCCAGCAGTGAAGCTGAACGACAGGGACTCCACGAGCAGTACTTC
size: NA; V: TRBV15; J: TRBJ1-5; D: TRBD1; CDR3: CATSTRGRGQPQHF; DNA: TGTGCCACCAGCACCAGGGGGCGCGGACAGCCCCAGCATTTT
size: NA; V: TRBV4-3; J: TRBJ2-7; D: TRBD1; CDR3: CASSQVRDSRYEQYF; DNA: TGCGCCAGCAGCCAAGTCCGGGACAGTCGCTACGAGCAGTACTTC
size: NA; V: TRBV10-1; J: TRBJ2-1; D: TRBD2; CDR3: CASSERTSGRYEQFF; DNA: TGCGCCAGCAGTGAGCGGACTAGCGGGAGGTATGAGCAGTTCTTC
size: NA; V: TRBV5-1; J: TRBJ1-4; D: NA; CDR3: CASSLAREGEKLFF; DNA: TGCGCCAGCAGCTTGGCCAGGGAGGGGGAAAAACTGTTTTTT
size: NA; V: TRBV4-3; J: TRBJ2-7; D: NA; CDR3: CASSQDIGQLYEQYF; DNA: TGCGCCAGCAGCCAAGATATTGGACAGTTGTACGAGCAGTACTTC
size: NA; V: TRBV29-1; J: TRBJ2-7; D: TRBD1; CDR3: CSVQETGTPSYEQYF; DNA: TGCAGCGTCCAAGAGACAGGGACCCCCTCCTACGAGCAGTACTTC
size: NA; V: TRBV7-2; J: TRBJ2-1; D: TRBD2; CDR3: CASSPRVAGYYNEQFF; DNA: TGTGCCAGCAGCCCGCGGGTAGCGGGATACTACAATGAGCAGTTCTTC
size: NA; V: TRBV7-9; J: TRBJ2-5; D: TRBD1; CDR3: CASSLIGQGIGETQYF; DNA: TGTGCCAGCAGCTTAATCGGACAGGGGATCGGGGAGACCCAGTACTTC
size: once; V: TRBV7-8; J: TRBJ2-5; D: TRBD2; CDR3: CASSPSGRKETQYF; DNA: TGTGCCAGCAGCCCGAGCGGGAGAAAGGAGACCCAGTACTTC
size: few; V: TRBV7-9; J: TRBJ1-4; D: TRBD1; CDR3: CASSLRQGAATNEKLFF; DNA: TGTGCCAGCAGCTTACGGCAGGGGGCAGCAACCAATGAAAAACTGTTTTTT
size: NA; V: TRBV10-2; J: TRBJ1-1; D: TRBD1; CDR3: CASAPTGETEAFF; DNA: TGCGCCAGCGCGCCGACAGGGGAAACTGAAGCTTTCTTT
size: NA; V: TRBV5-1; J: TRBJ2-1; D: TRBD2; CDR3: CASSKLGVAGGDNEQFF; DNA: TGCGCCAGCAGCAAACTCGGGGTAGCGGGAGGGGACAATGAGCAGTTCTTC
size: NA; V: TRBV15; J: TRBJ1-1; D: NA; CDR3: CATSRGRGNTEAFF; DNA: TGTGCCACCAGCAGAGGCAGGGGGAACACTGAAGCTTTCTTT
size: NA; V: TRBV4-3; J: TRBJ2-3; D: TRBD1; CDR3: CASSQGTGSTDTQYF; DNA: TGCGCCAGCAGCCAAGGGACAGGTTCCACAGATACGCAGTATTTT
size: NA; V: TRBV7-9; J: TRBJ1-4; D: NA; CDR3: CASSLREKLFF; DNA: TGTGCCAGCAGCTTACGGGAAAAACTGTTTTTT
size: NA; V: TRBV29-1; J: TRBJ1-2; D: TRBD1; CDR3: CSVPGQLSNYGYTF; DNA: TGCAGCGTTCCGGGACAGCTTTCTAACTATGGCTACACCTTC
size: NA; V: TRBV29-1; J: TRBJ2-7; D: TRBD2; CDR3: CSVGIGGGVYEQYF; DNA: TGCAGCGTTGGAATAGGCGGGGGGGTCTACGAGCAGTACTTC
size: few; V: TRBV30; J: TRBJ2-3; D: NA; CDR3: CAWERVNTQYF; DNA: TGTGCCTGGGAGCGGGTAAATACGCAGTATTTT
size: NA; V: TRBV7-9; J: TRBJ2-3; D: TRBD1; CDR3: CASSLGDRGLADTQYF; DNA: TGTGCCAGCAGCTTGGGCGACAGGGGGCTTGCAGATACGCAGTATTTT
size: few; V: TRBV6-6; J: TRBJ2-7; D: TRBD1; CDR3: CASSGQGIHEQYF; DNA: TGTGCCAGCAGTGGACAGGGGATCCACGAGCAGTACTTC
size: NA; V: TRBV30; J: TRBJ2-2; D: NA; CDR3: CAWWGSSGANTGELFF; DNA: TGTGCCTGGTGGGGCAGCTCCGGAGCGAACACCGGGGAGCTGTTTTTT